Listed below are T cell receptor beta chains from one sample, sequenced in a study of shared clonotypes between healthy human individuals. The repertoire was sequenced with immunoSEQ multiplex PCR; TCRdb's copy has only in-frame clones and lacks some. The sample contains about 2.5 million clones, 85% to 95% of which appear only once. The sample comprised naive CD4+ T cells from PBMCs. These receptors were taken from a young man in good health. Some clones in this sample may be carry-over from other donors' samples. Each CDR3 is given with its conserved first and last residue. D genes are given only for firm matches. For some rows the clone size is stated as once, few or many, or as a class when expanded; others skip it.

cdr3_aa	cdr3_nt	j_call	clone_size	d_call	v_call
CASSLGQGPQEKLFF	TGTGCCAGCAGTTTAGGGCAGGGGCCACAAGAAAAACTGTTTTTT	TRBJ1-4	NA	NA	TRBV28
CASSQGGDQYF	TGTGCCAGCAGCCAAGGGGGGGACCAGTACTTC	TRBJ2-5	once	NA	TRBV7-9
CASILGGTGGGEAFF	TGTGCCAGCATCCTCGGGGGGACAGGGGGCGGTGAAGCTTTCTTT	TRBJ1-1	NA	TRBD1	TRBV28
CATSWTFQSQPQHF	TGTGCCACCTCTTGGACATTTCAGAGTCAGCCCCAGCATTTT	TRBJ1-5	NA	NA	TRBV27
CATSRDGSGSPHEQYF	TGTGCCACCAGCAGAGATGGGAGCGGGAGTCCCCACGAGCAGTACTTC	TRBJ2-7	once	TRBD2	TRBV15
CASSLTPYEQYF	TGTGCCAGCAGCCTGACACCCTACGAGCAGTACTTC	TRBJ2-7	once	NA	TRBV7-2
CASSPGLTRYNEQFF	TGTGCCAGCAGCCCCGGACTAACCAGATACAATGAGCAGTTCTTC	TRBJ2-1	NA	NA	TRBV7-2
CASSVRGDLNTGELFF	TGTGCCAGCAGCGTACGGGGGGATCTGAACACCGGGGAGCTGTTTTTT	TRBJ2-2	NA	TRBD2	TRBV9
CGSRGEEAFF	TGTGGGAGCCGAGGGGAAGAAGCTTTCTTT	TRBJ1-1	once	NA	TRBV19
CASSPRGSSYNEQFF	TGTGCCAGCAGCCCCCGGGGGTCTAGCTACAATGAGCAGTTCTTC	TRBJ2-1	NA	NA	TRBV9
CASSLPRTAFNTEAFF	TGTGCCAGCAGTTTACCAAGGACAGCCTTCAACACTGAAGCTTTCTTT	TRBJ1-1	NA	NA	TRBV28
CASSLGTSPVEQYF	TGTGCCAGCAGTTTGGGGACTAGCCCGGTCGAGCAGTACTTC	TRBJ2-7	NA	TRBD2	TRBV28
CASRSGGATSSYNEQFF	TGTGCCAGCAGATCGGGGGGGGCGACGAGCTCCTACAATGAGCAGTTCTTC	TRBJ2-1	NA	TRBD2	TRBV28
CASREDRGGYTF	TGTGCCAGCAGGGAAGACAGGGGTGGCTACACCTTC	TRBJ1-2	few	TRBD1	TRBV2
CASREAGANEQFF	TGTGCCAGCAGAGAAGCGGGCGCCAATGAGCAGTTCTTC	TRBJ2-1	NA	NA	TRBV6-1
CASSFIAGSSYNEQFF	TGTGCCAGCAGCTTTATAGCGGGGAGCTCCTACAATGAGCAGTTCTTC	TRBJ2-1	NA	TRBD2	TRBV7-2
CASSQGLARLVSGELFF	TGCGCCAGCAGCCAAGGTTTGGCTAGATTAGTTTCCGGGGAGCTGTTTTTT	TRBJ2-2	NA	NA	TRBV4-1
CASRQNTNEQFF	TGTGCCAGCAGACAGAATACCAATGAGCAGTTCTTC	TRBJ2-1	NA	NA	TRBV2
CASSLGGIRETQYF	TGCGCCAGCAGCTTGGGGGGTATCCGAGAGACCCAGTACTTC	TRBJ2-5	NA	NA	TRBV5-1
CASSPGSTPTDTQYF	TGTGCCAGCAGCCCTGGGAGTACCCCCACAGATACGCAGTATTTT	TRBJ2-3	NA	NA	TRBV5-4
CASRLGAISGNTGELFF	TGTGCCAGCCGCCTGGGGGCCATTAGCGGGAACACCGGGGAGCTGTTTTTT	TRBJ2-2	NA	NA	TRBV28
CASSLTGGIGYTF	TGTGCCAGCAGCTTGACAGGGGGGATTGGCTACACCTTC	TRBJ1-2	NA	TRBD1	TRBV7-3
CASSLYQGLNEQYF	TGTGCCAGCAGTTTATACCAGGGCCTGAATGAGCAGTACTTC	TRBJ2-7	NA	NA	TRBV28
CASRQGGAPGHF	TGTGCCAGCAGACAGGGGGGCGCGCCTGGGCATTTT	TRBJ2-3	NA	TRBD1	TRBV28
CASSPGGGSRWNEQFF	TGTGCCAGCAGCCCGGGGGGCGGGAGTAGGTGGAATGAGCAGTTCTTC	TRBJ2-1	NA	NA	TRBV7-2
CASSLQGPDEQYF	TGTGCCAGCAGCTTACAGGGACCAGACGAGCAGTACTTC	TRBJ2-7	NA	NA	TRBV7-3
CASRSSSGESYEQYF	TGCGCCAGCAGGTCGTCTAGCGGGGAATCCTACGAGCAGTACTTC	TRBJ2-7	NA	TRBD2	TRBV10-2
CATSRGNQETQYF	TGTGCCACCAGCAGGGGGAACCAAGAGACCCAGTACTTC	TRBJ2-5	NA	NA	TRBV15
CASSVLPSYYNEQFF	TGTGCCAGCAGCGTCCTCCCCAGTTATTACAATGAGCAGTTCTTC	TRBJ2-1	NA	NA	TRBV9
CASSPGSYNEQFF	TGTGCCAGCAGCCCCGGGAGCTACAATGAGCAGTTCTTC	TRBJ2-1	NA	NA	TRBV7-3
CASSRERTQYF	TGTGCCAGCAGCAGGGAAAGGACCCAGTACTTC	TRBJ2-5	NA	NA	TRBV9
CASSIDWTMGTDTQYF	TGTGCCAGTAGTATAGACTGGACTATGGGAACAGATACGCAGTATTTT	TRBJ2-3	NA	NA	TRBV19
CASSPDRGSNGNTIYF	TGCGCCAGCAGCCCTGACCGGGGCTCGAATGGAAACACCATATATTTT	TRBJ1-3	once	NA	TRBV5-1
CASSTTGGTEAFF	TGTGCCAGCAGCACGACAGGGGGCACTGAAGCTTTCTTT	TRBJ1-1	NA	TRBD1	TRBV7-3
CASSPGDGGPQHF	TGTGCCAGCAGCCCAGGGGACGGTGGGCCCCAGCATTTT	TRBJ1-5	once	NA	TRBV11-2
CASGLRVVASGRTGELFF	TGTGCTAGTGGTTTGAGGGTCGTGGCCAGCGGCAGAACCGGGGAGCTGTTTTTT	TRBJ2-2	NA	NA	TRBV12-5
CASSYRREPNEQFF	TGTGCCAGCAGTTACCGCCGAGAACCCAATGAGCAGTTCTTC	TRBJ2-1	NA	NA	TRBV6-6
CASSDSRLAGFDEQFF	TGTGCCAGCAGTGATTCCAGACTAGCGGGATTTGATGAGCAGTTCTTC	TRBJ2-1	NA	TRBD2	TRBV25-1
CASSLGQVESVNQPQHF	TGTGCCAGCAGCTTGGGACAGGTGGAATCAGTCAATCAGCCCCAGCATTTT	TRBJ1-5	NA	NA	TRBV5-8
CASSGGSTEAFF	TGTGCCAGCTCTGGGGGGTCCACTGAAGCTTTCTTT	TRBJ1-1	NA	NA	TRBV6-5
CSVDVGRGTEAFF	TGCAGCGTGGACGTCGGGAGGGGCACTGAAGCTTTCTTT	TRBJ1-1	NA	NA	TRBV29-1
CASSPGLAGSYREQYF	TGTGCCAGTAGCCCGGGACTAGCGGGAAGCTATAGGGAGCAGTACTTC	TRBJ2-7	NA	TRBD2	TRBV19
CASSSGGGRGSTEAFF	TGTGCCAGCAGCTCGGGGGGCGGCAGGGGCAGCACTGAAGCTTTCTTT	TRBJ1-1	NA	NA	TRBV28
CASRTSAETQYF	TGTGCCAGCAGGACTAGCGCGGAGACCCAGTACTTC	TRBJ2-5	NA	TRBD2	TRBV11-1
CSVGGATNEQFF	TGCAGCGTGGGGGGGGCGACGAATGAGCAGTTCTTC	TRBJ2-1	NA	NA	TRBV29-1
CASSLGYGNTIYF	TGCGCCAGCAGCTTGGGGTACGGAAACACCATATATTTT	TRBJ1-3	NA	NA	TRBV5-1
CASSLGGSSNQPQHF	TGTGCCAGCAGCTTAGGTGGATCTAGCAATCAGCCCCAGCATTTT	TRBJ1-5	NA	NA	TRBV11-2
CASSWYNEQFF	TGTGCCAGCAGTTGGTACAATGAGCAGTTCTTC	TRBJ2-1	NA	NA	TRBV27
CASYEAGGEETQYF	TGTGCCAGCTACGAGGCAGGGGGTGAAGAGACCCAGTACTTC	TRBJ2-5	NA	TRBD1	TRBV28
CATSRGLPGYEQYF	TGTGCCACCAGCAGAGGCCTCCCCGGCTACGAGCAGTACTTC	TRBJ2-7	NA	NA	TRBV15
CASSYSILAGGYEQYF	TGTGCCAGCAGTTACTCGATCCTAGCGGGAGGTTACGAGCAGTACTTC	TRBJ2-7	NA	TRBD2	TRBV6-5
CASSPDRGQSNQPQHF	TGTGCCAGCAGCCCGGACAGGGGGCAAAGCAATCAGCCCCAGCATTTT	TRBJ1-5	NA	TRBD1	TRBV7-9
CASSVGVTASTDTQYF	TGTGCCAGCAGCGTAGGAGTCACGGCGAGCACAGATACGCAGTATTTT	TRBJ2-3	once	NA	TRBV9